This passage covers 25 T cell receptor beta chains from one sample sequenced in a study of cytomegalovirus exposure and HLA in healthy donors. The PCR ran on 60 Vbeta and 13 Jbeta primers. Libraries were prepared by immunoSEQ multiplex PCR; TCRdb keeps only in-frame clonotypes and omits some of them. The sample holds roughly 160,000 clones, 75% to 90% seen once. The sequenced sample consisted of PBMCs. These receptors were taken from a male donor in good health and CMV-seronegative.

As concerns this clone: This specimen includes other DNA sequences encoding the same CDR3. The chain combines TRBV30 with TRBJ2-5; perhaps TRBD2 as D (5 bases). Germline V CDR1 and CDR2: GTSNPN, SVGIG (reference sequence). V was clipped by 0 bases and J by 4 bases, with 6 bases between them. The CDR3 covers 12 residues. CDR3: CAWSVAGETQYF. DNA of the CDR3: TGTGCCTGGAGTGTGGCGGGAGAGACCCAGTACTTC.

The genes are TRBV2 and TRBJ2-1; 12 bases map to TRBD1. This CDR3 is built from 23 residues. The J segment lost 2 bases and the V segment lost 4 bases, leaving 24 bases of the junction unmatched. Germline V gene data show CDR1 as SNHLY and CDR2 as FYNNEI. Written as DNA, the CDR3 is TGTGCCAGCAGTGTGAGCAGTAAGGGTTCCCAACCGGGACAGGGGGCGGCCTACAATGAGCAGTTCTTC. This translates into CASSVSSKGSQPGQGAAYNEQFF.

The chain couples TRBV19 to TRBJ2-7, with TRBD1 matching over 8 bases. J gave up 5 bases and V 4 bases, and 4 bases lay outside the gene matches. Looked up from germline, CDR1 is LNHDA and CDR2 is SQIVND (reference sequence). The CDR3 consists of 13 residues. CDR3 loop: CASSTTTGDEQYF. For the CDR3, the DNA is TGTGCCAGTAGTACGACGACAGGGGACGAGCAGTACTTC.

This chain joins TRBV11-2 and TRBJ2-7; 7 bases are shared with TRBD2. Germline loops: CDR1 SGHAT, CDR2 FQNNGV. J gave up 4 bases and V 5 bases, and 8 bases lay outside the gene matches. The length of the CDR3 is 14 residues. CDR3 bases: TGTGCCAGCAGCCCAGAAGCGGGGAGGTACGAGCAGTACTTC. Its protein product is CASSPEAGRYEQYF.

The chain has TRBV15 and TRBJ1-1, with D unresolved. This CDR3 contains 13 residues. The V and J ends lost 1 base and 5 bases respectively, with 8 bases between them. The germline CDR1 and CDR2 sequences are LNHNV and YYDKDF (reference sequence). The CDR3: CATSRVPGTEAFF. The CDR3 coding sequence is TGTGCCACCAGCAGAGTGCCGGGGACTGAAGCTTTCTTT.

The V call is TRBV7-8, the J call TRBJ2-3, with a weak D call TRBD2 (6 bases). Trimming pared 3 bases from V and 3 bases from J, leaving 10 bases between. Germline V gene data show CDR1 as SGHVS and CDR2 as FQNEAQ. The CDR3 loop spans 14 amino acids. The CDR3 coding sequence is TGTGCCAGCAGCTTTAATGCGGGGACAGATACGCAGTATTTT. As protein: CASSFNAGTDTQYF.

With regard to this clone: The junction does not match germline at one end; this may be a read error. V gene TRBV5-1 combines with J gene TRBJ2-1, with D possibly being TRBD2 (7 bases). The germline V gene encodes CDR1 SGHRS and CDR2 YFSETQ. The CDR3 contains 16 residues. CDR3 protein: CAGSLSAGGGGNEQFF. The CDR3 DNA is TGCGCCGGCAGCTTGTCCGCCGGGGGAGGGGGGAATGAGCAGTTCTTC.

The J gene is TRBJ1-1, the V gene TRBV11-2; 9 nucleotides agree with TRBD1. Per the germline V gene, CDR1 is SGHAT and CDR2 is FQNNGV. The length of the CDR3 is 16 residues. J lost 3 bases, V lost 5 bases, and 10 bases had no gene match. The CDR3 reads CASSPRRTGVDTEAFF. In DNA, the CDR3 is TGTGCCAGCAGCCCAAGGAGGACAGGGGTGGACACTGAAGCTTTCTTT.

This clone showed up just a few times. This rearrangement joins TRBV4-1 to TRBJ1-3, with D unclear. Trimming took 0 bases from V and 3 from J, leaving 3 bases between them. The CDR3 is 13 amino acids. Germline loops: CDR1 MGHRA, CDR2 YSYEKL. CDR3 in amino acids: CASSQDHGNTIYF. CDR3 nucleotide sequence: TGCGCCAGCAGCCAAGATCATGGAAACACCATATATTTT.

The chain uses TRBV29-1 and TRBJ1-3, with D possibly TRBD1 on 6 matching bases. This CDR3 region has 15 residues. Trimming took 0 bases from V and 3 from J, leaving 12 bases between them. Germline lookup yields CDR1 SQVTM and CDR2 ANQGSEA. In DNA form, the CDR3 reads TGCAGCGTTGAAGAGCAGGGGCCCTTTGGAAACACCATATATTTT. It codes for CSVEEQGPFGNTIYF.

This sequence joins TRBV30 and TRBJ1-2; D not certain. Germline CDR1 and CDR2: GTSNPN and SVGIG (reference sequence). V lost 0 bases and J 8 bases, leaving 13 bases between the germline ends. The CDR3 is 13 amino acids. CDR3 sequence reads: CAWSVTAGWGYTF. CDR3 bases: TGTGCCTGGAGTGTAACGGCGGGGTGGGGCTACACCTTC.

The J gene is TRBJ2-2, the V gene TRBV11-1, with D possibly being TRBD2 (6 bases). V was pared by 5 bases and J by 5 bases, with 21 bases between. Germline CDR1 is SGHAT and CDR2 is FQDESV (reference sequence). The CDR3 is made up of 17 amino acids. CDR3: CASSPRGKKGSTGELFF. In nucleotides, the CDR3 is TGTGCCAGCAGCCCCCGGGGGAAGAAGGGATCAACCGGGGAGCTGTTTTTT.

This sequence joins TRBV5-1 and TRBJ2-3; the match to TRBD2 covers 9 bases. The CDR3 runs 15 residues. Trimming removed 1 base from V and 1 base from J; junction bases left unmatched: 1. Germline assignment: CDR1 SGHRS and CDR2 YFSETQ. The DNA for the CDR3 is TGCGCCAGCAGCTTGCTAGCGGGGCGCACAGATACGCAGTATTTT. The encoded protein is CASSLLAGRTDTQYF.

V usage is TRBV19 and J usage is TRBJ2-3; TRBD1 matches 7 bases. In germline, CDR1 is LNHDA, CDR2 SQIVND (reference sequence). CDR3 length equals 14 residues. With V trimmed by 2 bases and J by 3 bases, 2 bases remained unmatched. The CDR3 coding sequence is TGTGCCAGTAGTATACAGGGGGAAACAGATACGCAGTATTTT. Translated, it gives CASSIQGETDTQYF.

The chain recombines TRBV5-4 with TRBJ2-4; 8 nucleotides match TRBD2. Germline V lookup: CDR1 SGHNT, CDR2 YYREEE (reference sequence). The J segment lost 7 bases and the V segment lost 2 bases, leaving 11 bases of the junction unmatched. The CDR3 is 16 residues long. The DNA for the CDR3 is TGTGCCAGCAGCTTCCGGGGGGGCGCGAGGAGGAACATTCAGTACTTC. Translated: CASSFRGGARRNIQYF. Looking up the rest from reference TRBV5-4 and TRBJ2-4 gives the full variable domain: ETGVTQSPTHLIKTRGQQVTLRCSSQSGHNTVSWYQQALGQGPQFIFQYYREEENGRGNFPPRFSGLQFPNYSSELNVNALELDDSALYLCASSFRGGARRNIQYFGAGTRLSVL.

This rearrangement joins TRBV4-1 to TRBJ1-5; tentative D call: TRBD1 (6 bases). In germline, CDR1 is MGHRA, CDR2 YSYEKL. The CDR3 sequence is 15 residues long. Trimming took 3 bases from V and 8 from J, leaving 17 bases between them. The CDR3 DNA reads TGCGCCAGCAGCCACCGGGAGGGGGGCCATGAGCCCCAGCATTTT. It codes for CASSHREGGHEPQHF.

This clone was seen a handful of times. The chain has TRBV2 and TRBJ1-1; 8 nucleotides line up with TRBD1. The CDR3 is 14 amino acids. Germline-derived CDR1 and CDR2 are SNHLY and FYNNEI. Trimming cost V 4 bases and J 0 bases; bases outside gene matches: 1. The chain's CDR3 is CASSGQGMNTEAFF. CDR3 DNA: TGTGCCAGCAGTGGACAGGGGATGAACACTGAAGCTTTCTTT.

V and J are TRBV6-5 and TRBJ1-1, with D uncertain. The CDR3 sequence is 12 residues long. CDR1 and CDR2 (germline): MNHEY, SVGAGI. Trimming stripped 5 bases from V and 8 bases from J, with 12 bases between. The CDR3 region is CASSTQAKEAFF. The CDR3 bases are TGTGCCAGCAGTACCCAAGCAAAGGAAGCTTTCTTT.

The CDR3: CASSQVRPGEQYF. The DNA of the CDR3 is TGTGCCAGCAGCCAAGTCCGACCGGGGGAGCAGTACTTC. V is TRBV4-2 and J is TRBJ2-7, with a tentative D call TRBD2 (5 bases). This CDR3 is built from 13 residues. Germline CDR1 and CDR2: LGHNA and YNFKEQ. Trimming took 1 base from V and 7 from J, leaving 11 bases between them.

In its sample, this clone was seen a few times. The chain links TRBV7-9 to TRBJ2-4; 10 bases align to TRBD2. This CDR3 spans 16 amino acids. V lost 5 bases and J lost 1; bases outside the gene matches: 5. CDR1 and CDR2 from the germline V gene are SEHNR and FQNEAQ (reference sequence). The CDR3 DNA sequence: TGTGCCAGCAGCCCAAAACTAGCGGGGGCCAAAAACATTCAGTACTTC. It codes for CASSPKLAGAKNIQYF.

In its sample, this clone was seen a few times. J is TRBJ2-1 and V is TRBV15; 7 bases match TRBD1. The length of the CDR3 is 16 residues. CDR1 and CDR2 (germline): LNHNV, YYDKDF (reference sequence). The trim removed 0 bases at V and 2 bases at J, leaving 4 bases unmatched. CDR3: CATSRDRQGAYNEQFF. CDR3 DNA: TGTGCCACCAGCAGAGATCGGCAGGGGGCCTACAATGAGCAGTTCTTC.

The rearrangement links TRBV6-5 to TRBJ2-1; 9 bases align to TRBD2. The V gene's germline CDR1 is MNHEY and CDR2 SVGAGI. V dropped 5 bases and J dropped 2; count of bases not matched to a gene: 4. The CDR3 is 15 residues long. This CDR3 is CASSTSGGTYNEQFF. DNA of the CDR3: TGTGCCAGCAGTACCAGCGGGGGGACCTACAATGAGCAGTTCTTC.

This clone was found once. J is TRBJ2-2 and V is TRBV5-1, with D perhaps matching TRBD2 (6 bases). Per germline, CDR1 SGHRS and CDR2 YFSETQ. CDR3 length equals 18 residues. V was cut by 4 bases and J by 0 bases, with 19 bases left in between. DNA of the CDR3: TGCGCCAGCAGCATGTCTAGCGACATTAAAACGAACACCGGGGAGCTGTTTTTT. As protein: CASSMSSDIKTNTGELFF.

The CDR3 DNA sequence: TGTGCCAGCAGCCTCAGGGGGCTAGGAACTGAAGCTTTCTTT. This codes for CASSLRGLGTEAFF. The chain couples TRBV2 to TRBJ1-1; 8 positions agree with TRBD1. CDR3 length: 14 amino acids. J was trimmed by 5 bases and V by 6 bases; bases with no gene match: 8. Germline-derived CDR1 and CDR2 are SNHLY and FYNNEI.

The chain recombines TRBV7-9 with TRBJ2-2; D is uncertain. CDR1 and CDR2 from the germline V gene are SEHNR and FQNEAQ (reference sequence). The CDR3 is 15 amino acids. Trimming left V 2 bases short and J 1 base short, with 8 bases between. The CDR3 sequence: CASSLHSVNTGELFF. Here the CDR3 DNA reads TGTGCCAGCAGCTTACACTCCGTGAACACCGGGGAGCTGTTTTTT.